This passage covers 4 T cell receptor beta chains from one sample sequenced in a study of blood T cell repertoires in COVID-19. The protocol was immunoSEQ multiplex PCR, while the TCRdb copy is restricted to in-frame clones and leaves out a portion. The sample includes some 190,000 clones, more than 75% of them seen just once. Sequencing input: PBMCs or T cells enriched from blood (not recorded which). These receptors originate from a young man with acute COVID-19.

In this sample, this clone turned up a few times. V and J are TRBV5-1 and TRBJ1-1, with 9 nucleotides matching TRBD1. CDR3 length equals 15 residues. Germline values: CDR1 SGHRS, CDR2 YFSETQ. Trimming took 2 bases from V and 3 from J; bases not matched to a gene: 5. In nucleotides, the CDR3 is TGCGCCAGCAGCTTCGACAGGGGGAGGGACACTGAAGCTTTCTTT. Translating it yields CASSFDRGRDTEAFF.

The DNA for the CDR3 is TGTGCCAGCAGCTACTCTGCGGGTCAGCCCCAGCATTTT. Amino acids: CASSYSAGQPQHF. The genes are TRBV27 and TRBJ1-5, with D hard to call. The CDR3 totals 13 residues. CDR1 MNHEY and CDR2 SMNVEV come from the germline V gene (reference sequence). V dropped 6 bases and J dropped 6 bases, with 12 bases sitting between them.

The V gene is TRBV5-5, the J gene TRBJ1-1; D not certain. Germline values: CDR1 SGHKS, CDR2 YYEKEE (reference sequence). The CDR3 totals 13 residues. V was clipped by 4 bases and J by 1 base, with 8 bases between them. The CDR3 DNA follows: TGTGCCAGCAGCAAGCCTGCGAACACTGAAGCTTTCTTT. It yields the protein CASSKPANTEAFF.

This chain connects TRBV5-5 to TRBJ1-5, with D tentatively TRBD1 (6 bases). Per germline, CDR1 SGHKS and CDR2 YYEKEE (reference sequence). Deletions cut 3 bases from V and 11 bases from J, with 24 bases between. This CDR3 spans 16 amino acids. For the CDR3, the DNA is TGTGCCAGCAGCTCCGACTCCAGGGGAGGGGGATCAGCCCAGCATTTT. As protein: CASSSDSRGGGSAQHF.